The present entry profiles one TCR beta chain with its context. The sample is drawn from a study of blood T cell repertoires in COVID-19. The overall study: Samples representing acute and convalescent COVID-19 were sourced from the United States, Italy and Spain.

The method was immunoSEQ multiplex PCR; TCRdb's version includes in-frame clones alone and lacks a portion of them. The sample includes around 140,000 clones, less than 85% of them seen just once. The clonotype originates from a woman aged 80 or over with acute or convalescent COVID-19. Sample: peripheral blood.

CDR3 coding DNA: TGTGCCAGCACGCTGACATCCTACTATGGCTACACCTTC. Its protein product is CASTLTSYYGYTF. The chain carries TRBV6-5 and TRBJ1-2; D not certain. This CDR3 is 13 amino acids long. Germline-derived CDR1 and CDR2 are MNHEY and SVGAGI. V was clipped by 7 bases and J by 3 bases, with 12 bases between them.